These 9 T cell receptor beta chains were sequenced from one sample in a study of blood T cells in healthy people across ages. Next came a second PCR, run for roughly 6 to 11 cycles, which used a sample-barcoded 5' primer along with a J-beta primer mix. MiXCR, applied by TCRdb to the 5' RACE reads, yields one record per CDR3 protein. The table has approximately 790,000 distinct CDR3 sequences, 62% seen once. The sample was blood. These receptors were collected from a man aged 25 to 40 in good health.

J is TRBJ2-3 and V is TRBV12-3 or TRBV12-4; D is possibly TRBD2 (5 bases). Deletions cut 4 bases from V and 1 base from J, with 12 bases between. This CDR3 contains 15 residues. CDR3 coding DNA: TGTGCCAGCAGTTACCTCGGGGAAGGCACAGATACGCAGTATTTT. Translating it yields CASSYLGEGTDTQYF.

This chain uses TRBV4-3 with TRBJ1-1, with D unresolved. The CDR3 is 13 residues long. The V end was cut by 6 bases, the J end by 1 base, with 9 bases between. CDR1 LGHNA and CDR2 YSLEER come from the germline V gene. CDR3: CASRGGENTEAFF. CDR3 nucleotide sequence: TGCGCCAGCAGGGGTGGGGAGAACACTGAAGCTTTCTTT.

This rearrangement joins TRBV20-1 to TRBJ1-1, with 7 bases fitting TRBD1. The germline gives CDR1 DFQATT, CDR2 SNEGSKA (reference sequence). J was trimmed by 1 base and V by 2 bases; bases with no gene match: 10. The CDR3 has 16 amino acids. The CDR3, as DNA: TGCAGTGCTAGATGGGGAACAGGGGCAGAGAACACTGAAGCTTTCTTT. It specifies CSARWGTGAENTEAFF.

The V call is TRBV12-3 or TRBV12-4, the J call TRBJ2-7; 10 bases are shared with TRBD2. Trimming at V came to 3 bases and at J to 5 bases, leaving 4 bases not matched to a gene. The CDR3 length is 14 residues. CDR3 amino acids: CASSLSGRAHEQYF. DNA of the CDR3: TGTGCCAGCAGTTTGAGCGGGAGGGCCCACGAGCAGTACTTC.

A few counts support this clonotype. In DNA, the CDR3 is TGCAGTGTCGCGGGGGAGAACAATGAGCAGTTCTTC. The encoded protein is CSVAGENNEQFF. J is TRBJ2-1 and V is TRBV20-1, with 7 bases fitting TRBD2. The CDR3 is 12 residues long. With 7 bases clipped from V and 5 bases from J, the junction kept 5 bases outside the gene matches. Germline V CDR1 and CDR2: DFQATT, SNEGSKA (reference sequence).

The chain joins TRBV9 to TRBJ2-1; 7 bases line up with TRBD1. The J call is in doubt because the DNA end fits TRBJ2-7 better. This CDR3 contains 15 residues. Germline V gene data show CDR1 as SGDLS and CDR2 as YYNGEE. The CDR3 nucleotides read TGTGCCAGCAGCGTAGTAGGGGGCCACTCGGGCGAGCAGTACTTC. Residues: CASSVVGGHSGEQYF.

The chain has TRBV6-5 and TRBJ2-3; D unclear. CDR3 length equals 12 residues. Between the trimmed V and J ends, which lost 6 bases and 5 bases, there was a span of 9 bases. Germline values: CDR1 MNHEY, CDR2 SVGAGI. CDR3 DNA: TGTGCCAGCAGGGGCGTGGTAGATACGCAGTATTTT. It translates to CASRGVVDTQYF.

Worth noting for this clonotype: One junction end does not reproduce the germline sequence, and a read error may be involved. The chain combines TRBV7-2 with TRBJ2-3; TRBD2 matches at 13 bases. This CDR3 region has 18 residues. The germline V gene has CDR1 SGHTA and CDR2 FQGNSA. CDR3 nucleotides: TGTGCCGGCAGCTTAGCCCAACTAGCGGGGGGGGTGACGGATACGCAGTATTTT. Protein product: CAGSLAQLAGGVTDTQYF.

This clonotype was recorded a few times. The genes are TRBV27 and TRBJ2-1, with D hard to call. Germline V CDR1 and CDR2: MNHEY, SMNVEV (reference sequence). Trimming took 10 bases from V and 3 from J, leaving 10 bases between them. This CDR3 has 12 residues. Here the CDR3 DNA reads TGTGCCACCAAGGCACTCTACAATGAGCAGTTCTTC. Its protein is CATKALYNEQFF.